In this sample, the clone carrying this T cell receptor beta chain turned up once. Its antigen is not known. These data belong to a study of cytomegalovirus exposure and HLA in healthy donors. At the level of the study: HLA-typed donors contributed around 85 million unique TCRs, which were held in an early data release.

V lost 9 bases, J lost 0 bases, and 15 bases lay in between. The CDR3 totals 15 residues. Germline-derived CDR1 and CDR2 are SGHRS and YFSETQ. Study findings and constraints: Of the V segments, some could not be distinguished, including TRBV6-2 and TRBV6-3, and were excluded.

Vbeta (60) and Jbeta (13) primers were used in the PCR. Method: immunoSEQ multiplex PCR; TCRdb's copy keeps in-frame clones and lacks some. In the table there are roughly 200,000 clones, around 77% of which are singletons. The rearrangement joins TRBV5-1 to TRBJ2-2; D may be TRBD1 (6 bases). Sample: PBMCs. The sequence derives from a man between 60 and 75 years old in good health and CMV-seronegative. The DNA of the CDR3 is TGCGCCACACAACTCGGGACAACGAACACCGGGGAGCTGTTTTTT. It codes for CATQLGTTNTGELFF.